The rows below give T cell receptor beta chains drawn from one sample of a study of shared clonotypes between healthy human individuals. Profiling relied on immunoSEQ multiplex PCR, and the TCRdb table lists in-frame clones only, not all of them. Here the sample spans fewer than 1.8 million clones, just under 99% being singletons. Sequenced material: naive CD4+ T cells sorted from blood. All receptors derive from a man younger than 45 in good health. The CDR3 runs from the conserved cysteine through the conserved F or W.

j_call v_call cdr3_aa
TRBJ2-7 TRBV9 CASRYREGQEVYEQYF
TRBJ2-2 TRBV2 CASIRDTPQHGGELFF
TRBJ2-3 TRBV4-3 CASSQVSGIDTQYF
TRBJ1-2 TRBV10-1 CASSETGYYGYTF
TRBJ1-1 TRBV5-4 CASSQKDRNTEAFF
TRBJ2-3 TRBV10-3 CAISEGGRADTQYF
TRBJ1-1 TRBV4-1 CASSQVARGQGNPRQAFF
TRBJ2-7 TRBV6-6 CASRPVSRTYEQYF
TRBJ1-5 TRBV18 CASSAYRDNQPQHF
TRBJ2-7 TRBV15 CATSREGLAEKQYF
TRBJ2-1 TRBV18 CASSPLMTGISDEQFF
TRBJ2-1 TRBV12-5 CASGLVLARLAGVNEQFF
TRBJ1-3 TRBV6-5 CASSYSGTGAGNTIYF
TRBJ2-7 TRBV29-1 CSGCRDRPYEQYF
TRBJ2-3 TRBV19 CASSIGQGRDTQYF
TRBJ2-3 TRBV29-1 CSARPSGASTDTQYF
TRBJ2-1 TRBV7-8 CASSRLTSGIGNEQFF
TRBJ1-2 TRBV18 CASSLTLTGLEGYTF
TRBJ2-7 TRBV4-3 CASSRGTVISYEQYF
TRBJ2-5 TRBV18 CASSYTGRETQYF
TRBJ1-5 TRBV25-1 CASSEGGYSNQPQHF
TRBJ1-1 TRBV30 CAWSRDRGRAAFF
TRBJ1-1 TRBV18 CASSLDRVGTEAFF